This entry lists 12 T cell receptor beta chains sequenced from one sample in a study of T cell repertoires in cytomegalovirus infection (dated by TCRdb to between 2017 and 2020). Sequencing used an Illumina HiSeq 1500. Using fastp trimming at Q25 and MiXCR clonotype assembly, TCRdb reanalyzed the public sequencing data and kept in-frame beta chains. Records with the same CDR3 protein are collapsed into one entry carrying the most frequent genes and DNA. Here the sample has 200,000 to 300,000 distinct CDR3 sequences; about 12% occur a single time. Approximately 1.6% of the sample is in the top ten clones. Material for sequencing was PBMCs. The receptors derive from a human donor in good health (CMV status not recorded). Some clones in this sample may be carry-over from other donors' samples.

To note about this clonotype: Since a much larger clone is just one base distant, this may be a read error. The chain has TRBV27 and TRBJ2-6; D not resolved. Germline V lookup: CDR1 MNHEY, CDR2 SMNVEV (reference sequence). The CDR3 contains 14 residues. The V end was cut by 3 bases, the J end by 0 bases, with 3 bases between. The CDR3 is CASSFFSGANVLTF. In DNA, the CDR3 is TGTGCCAGCAGTTTCTTCTCTGGGGCCAACGTCCTGACTTTC. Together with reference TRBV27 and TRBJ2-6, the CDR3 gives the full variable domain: EAQVTQNPRYLITVTGKKLTVTCSQNMNHEYMSWYRQDPGLGLRQIYYSMNVEVTDKGDVPEGYKVSRKEKRNFPLILESPSPNQTSLYFCASSFFSGANVLTFGAGSRLTVL.

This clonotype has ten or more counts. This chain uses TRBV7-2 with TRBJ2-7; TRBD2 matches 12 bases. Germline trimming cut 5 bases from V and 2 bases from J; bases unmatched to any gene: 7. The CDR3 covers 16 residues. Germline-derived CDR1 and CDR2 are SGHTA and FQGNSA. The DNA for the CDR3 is TGTGCCAGCAGCCTCCTAGCGGGGGGGTGGACCTACGAGCAGTACTTC. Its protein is CASSLLAGGWTYEQYF.

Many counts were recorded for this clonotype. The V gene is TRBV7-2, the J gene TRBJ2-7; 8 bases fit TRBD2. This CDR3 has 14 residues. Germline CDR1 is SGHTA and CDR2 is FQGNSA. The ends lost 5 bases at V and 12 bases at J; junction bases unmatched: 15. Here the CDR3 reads CASSLDAGGPGRYF. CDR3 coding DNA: TGTGCCAGCAGCCTTGACGCGGGGGGTCCCGGAAGGTACTTC.

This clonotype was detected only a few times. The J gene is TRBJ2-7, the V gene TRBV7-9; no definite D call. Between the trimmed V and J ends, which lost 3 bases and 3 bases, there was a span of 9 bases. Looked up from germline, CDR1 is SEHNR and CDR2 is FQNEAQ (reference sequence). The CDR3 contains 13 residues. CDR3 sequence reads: CASSFIDNYEQYF. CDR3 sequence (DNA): TGTGCCAGCAGCTTCATAGACAACTACGAGCAGTACTTC.

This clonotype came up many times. CDR3 nucleotides: TGTGCCAGTAGTACGACTAGCGGGACCACAGATACGCAGTATTTT. Translating it yields CASSTTSGTTDTQYF. The chain is built from TRBV19 and TRBJ2-3; 11 nucleotides match TRBD2. The CDR3 extends over 15 amino acids. Looked up from germline, CDR1 is LNHDA and CDR2 is SQIVND (reference sequence). J lost 2 bases, V lost 4 bases, and 2 bases had no gene match.

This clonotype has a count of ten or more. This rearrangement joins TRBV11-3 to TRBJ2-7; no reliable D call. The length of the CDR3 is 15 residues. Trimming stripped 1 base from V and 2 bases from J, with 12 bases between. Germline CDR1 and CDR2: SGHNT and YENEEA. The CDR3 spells CASSLGVDLTYEQYF. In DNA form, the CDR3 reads TGTGCCAGCAGCTTAGGGGTCGACCTAACCTACGAGCAGTACTTC.

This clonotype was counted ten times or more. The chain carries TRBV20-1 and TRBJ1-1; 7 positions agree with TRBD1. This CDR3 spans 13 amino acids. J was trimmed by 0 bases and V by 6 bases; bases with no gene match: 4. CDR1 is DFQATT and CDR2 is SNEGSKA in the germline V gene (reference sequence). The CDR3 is CSARGGVNTEAFF. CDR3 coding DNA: TGCAGTGCCAGGGGGGGCGTGAACACTGAAGCTTTCTTT.

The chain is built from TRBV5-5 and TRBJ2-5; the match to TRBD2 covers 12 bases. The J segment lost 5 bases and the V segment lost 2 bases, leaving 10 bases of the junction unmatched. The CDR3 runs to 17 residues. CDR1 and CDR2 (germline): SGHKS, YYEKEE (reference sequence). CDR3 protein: CASSLLAGGGVGETQYF. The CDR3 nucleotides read TGTGCCAGCAGCTTACTAGCGGGAGGTGGCGTTGGGGAGACCCAGTACTTC.

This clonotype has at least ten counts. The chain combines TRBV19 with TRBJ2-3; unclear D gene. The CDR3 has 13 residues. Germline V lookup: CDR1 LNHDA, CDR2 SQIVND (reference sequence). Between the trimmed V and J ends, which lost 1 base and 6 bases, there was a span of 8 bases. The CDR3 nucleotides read TGTGCCAGTAGTATAGGATCACGCGATACGCAGTATTTT. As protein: CASSIGSRDTQYF.

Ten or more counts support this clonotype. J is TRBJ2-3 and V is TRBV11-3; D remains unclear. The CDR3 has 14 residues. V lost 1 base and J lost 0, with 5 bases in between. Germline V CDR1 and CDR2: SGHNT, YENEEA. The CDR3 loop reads CASSLVTSTDTQYF. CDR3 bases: TGTGCCAGCAGCTTAGTGACTAGCACAGATACGCAGTATTTT.

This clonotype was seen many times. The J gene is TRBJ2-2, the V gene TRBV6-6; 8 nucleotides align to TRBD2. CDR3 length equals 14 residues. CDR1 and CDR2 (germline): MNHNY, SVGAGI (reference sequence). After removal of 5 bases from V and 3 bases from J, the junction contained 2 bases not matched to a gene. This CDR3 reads CASSGTRYTGELFF. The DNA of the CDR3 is TGTGCCAGCAGTGGGACTAGATACACCGGGGAGCTGTTTTTT.

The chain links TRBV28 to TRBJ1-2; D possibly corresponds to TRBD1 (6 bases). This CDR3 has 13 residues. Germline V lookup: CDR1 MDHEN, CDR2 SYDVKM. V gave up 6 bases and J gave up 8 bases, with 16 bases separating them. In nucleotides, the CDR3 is TGTGCCAGCAGCTTTGGACAGAGGGTAGGCTACACCTTC. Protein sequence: CASSFGQRVGYTF.